This T cell receptor (beta chain) was found in a study of CD8 T cells in Susac syndrome. On this clonotype: The antigen is unknown.

The authors negatively isolated CD8+ and CD4+ T cells and FACS-enriched TEMRA cells. After extraction with the RNeasy kit, about 0.5 to 1 ug of the RNA was reverse transcribed using random hexamers. TCRdb re-analysed the immunoSEQ multiplex PCR reads in MiXCR, keeping a single row per CDR3 protein. Of roughly 140,000 distinct CDR3 sequences in the sample, around 95% were seen once. The V gene's germline CDR1 is MNHEY and CDR2 SMNVEV (reference sequence). V lost 5 bases to trimming and J lost 0 bases; unmatched junction nucleotides: 4. The CDR3 consists of 15 residues. Whole-study results and caveats: Regarding the TCR sequencing and HLA analysis, the study admitted that a relatively small number of individuals were involved.

Sequences were obtained from CD4+ T cells from PBMCs. This chain joins TRBV27 and TRBJ1-5; TRBD1 matches 7 bases. This clonotype originated in a human donor with Susac syndrome. The CDR3: CASSPTGHSNQPQHF. In nucleotides, the CDR3 is TGTGCCAGCAGTCCGACAGGGCATAGCAATCAGCCCCAGCATTTT.